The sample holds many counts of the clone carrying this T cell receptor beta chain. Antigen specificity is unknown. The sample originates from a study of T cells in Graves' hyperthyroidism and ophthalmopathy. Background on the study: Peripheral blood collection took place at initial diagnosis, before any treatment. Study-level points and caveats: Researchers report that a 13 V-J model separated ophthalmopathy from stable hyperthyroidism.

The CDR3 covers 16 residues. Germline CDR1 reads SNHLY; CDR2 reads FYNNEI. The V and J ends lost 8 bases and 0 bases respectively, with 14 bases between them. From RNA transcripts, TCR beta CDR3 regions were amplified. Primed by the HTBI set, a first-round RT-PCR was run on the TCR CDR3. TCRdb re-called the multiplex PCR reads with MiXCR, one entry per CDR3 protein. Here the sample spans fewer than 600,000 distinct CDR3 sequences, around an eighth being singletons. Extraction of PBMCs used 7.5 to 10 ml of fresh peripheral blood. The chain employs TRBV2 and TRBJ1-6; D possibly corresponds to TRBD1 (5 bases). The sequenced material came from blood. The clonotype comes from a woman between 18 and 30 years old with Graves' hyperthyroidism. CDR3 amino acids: CASGDGIYSYNSPLHF. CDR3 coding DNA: TGTGCCAGCGGGGACGGCATATACTCCTATAATTCACCCCTCCACTTT.